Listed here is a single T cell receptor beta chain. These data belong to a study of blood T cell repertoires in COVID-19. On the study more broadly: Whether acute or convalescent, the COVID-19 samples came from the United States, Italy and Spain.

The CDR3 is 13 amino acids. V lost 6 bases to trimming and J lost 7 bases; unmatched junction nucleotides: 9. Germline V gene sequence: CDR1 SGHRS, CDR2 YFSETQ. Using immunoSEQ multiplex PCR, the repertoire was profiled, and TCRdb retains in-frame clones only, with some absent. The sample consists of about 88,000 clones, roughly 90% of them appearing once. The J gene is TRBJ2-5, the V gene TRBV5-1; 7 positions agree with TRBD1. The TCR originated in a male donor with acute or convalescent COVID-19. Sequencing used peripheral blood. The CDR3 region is CASNPAAGGTQYF. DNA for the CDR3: TGCGCCAGCAACCCTGCCGCAGGGGGGACCCAGTACTTC.